These 8 T cell receptor beta chains share one sample of origin, sequenced in a study of T cell responses to AZD1222 COVID-19 vaccine. Generated by immunoSEQ multiplex PCR, the TCRdb table keeps only in-frame clones and is missing some. The repertoire includes 120,000 to 150,000 clones, roughly 92% of them detected once, and about a tenth sits in the top ten. The source was peripheral blood, collected 28 days after the second AZD1222 dose. These TCRs come from an adult who received the AZD1222 COVID-19 vaccine.

The gene calls are TRBV4-3 and TRBJ1-2; D may be TRBD1 (6 bases). Germline CDR1 LGHNA, CDR2 YSLEER. V lost 5 bases and J lost 7, with 17 bases in between. There are 14 residues in the CDR3. For the CDR3, the DNA is TGCGCCAGCAGCGTACGAAGTACAGGGTTTGGCTACACCTTC. Protein: CASSVRSTGFGYTF.

This clone occurred once. In DNA, the CDR3 is TGTGCCAGCAGCCAAGAGCGAAATTCACCCCTCCACTTT. This codes for CASSQERNSPLHF. The rearrangement links TRBV3-1 (or the pseudogene TRBV3-2) to TRBJ1-6; D not certain. Germline V gene data show CDR1 as LGHDT and CDR2 as YNNKEL (reference sequence). The CDR3 contains 13 residues. V was trimmed by 0 bases and J by 7 bases, leaving 4 bases between them.

The V call is TRBV5-1, the J call TRBJ2-5; 7 nucleotides line up with TRBD1. From germline, CDR1 is SGHRS and CDR2 YFSETQ. This CDR3 has 16 residues. V was clipped by 4 bases and J by 1 base; unmatched bases: 10. The CDR3 DNA reads as TGCGCCAGCAGCCTCCGACAGGGCGACCCCCAAGAGACCCAGTACTTC. It translates to CASSLRQGDPQETQYF.

The chain's CDR3 is CASSLWEGDGYTF. The CDR3 DNA reads as TGTGCCAGCAGCTTATGGGAAGGGGATGGCTACACCTTC. J is TRBJ1-2 and V is TRBV13, with TRBD1 as a possible D gene (5 bases). CDR3 length: 13 amino acids. Germline loops: CDR1 PRHDT, CDR2 FYEKMQ (reference sequence). With 2 bases removed from V and 6 bases from J, the gap between germline ends came to 10 bases.

This clone has only one observation. This sequence joins TRBV3-1 (or the pseudogene TRBV3-2) and TRBJ2-7; unclear D gene. Looked up from germline, CDR1 is LGHDT and CDR2 is YNNKEL (reference sequence). With 7 bases removed from V and 2 bases from J, the gap between germline ends came to 15 bases. The CDR3 extends over 14 amino acids. This chain's CDR3 is CASTPGGYPYEQYF. CDR3 nucleotide sequence: TGTGCCAGCACCCCAGGCGGATACCCCTACGAGCAGTACTTC.

This clone has only a few counts. The chain employs TRBV10-2 and TRBJ1-2, with D hard to call. The V gene's germline CDR1 is WSHSY and CDR2 SAAADI. Trimming left V 10 bases short and J 2 bases short, with 11 bases between. The CDR3 is 12 residues long. CDR3: CATQGRNYGYTF. CDR3 sequence (DNA): TGCGCCACCCAAGGGCGAAACTATGGCTACACCTTC.

The CDR3 protein is CASITGQFTEAFF. In nucleotides, the CDR3 is TGTGCCAGCATCACCGGACAGTTCACTGAAGCTTTCTTT. The V gene is TRBV28, the J gene TRBJ1-1; tentatively, D is TRBD1 (6 bases). The length of the CDR3 is 13 residues. V was trimmed by 7 bases and J by 4 bases, leaving 13 bases between them. Germline V lookup: CDR1 MDHEN, CDR2 SYDVKM.

This sequence joins TRBV4-2 and TRBJ2-1; D unclear. Germline assignment: CDR1 LGHNA and CDR2 YNFKEQ. Trimming left V 0 bases short and J 6 bases short, with 15 bases between. CDR3 length: 16 amino acids. The CDR3 DNA follows: TGTGCCAGCAGCCAAGAATCCGGGCTGGGTCGCAATGAGCAGTTCTTC. Amino acids: CASSQESGLGRNEQFF.